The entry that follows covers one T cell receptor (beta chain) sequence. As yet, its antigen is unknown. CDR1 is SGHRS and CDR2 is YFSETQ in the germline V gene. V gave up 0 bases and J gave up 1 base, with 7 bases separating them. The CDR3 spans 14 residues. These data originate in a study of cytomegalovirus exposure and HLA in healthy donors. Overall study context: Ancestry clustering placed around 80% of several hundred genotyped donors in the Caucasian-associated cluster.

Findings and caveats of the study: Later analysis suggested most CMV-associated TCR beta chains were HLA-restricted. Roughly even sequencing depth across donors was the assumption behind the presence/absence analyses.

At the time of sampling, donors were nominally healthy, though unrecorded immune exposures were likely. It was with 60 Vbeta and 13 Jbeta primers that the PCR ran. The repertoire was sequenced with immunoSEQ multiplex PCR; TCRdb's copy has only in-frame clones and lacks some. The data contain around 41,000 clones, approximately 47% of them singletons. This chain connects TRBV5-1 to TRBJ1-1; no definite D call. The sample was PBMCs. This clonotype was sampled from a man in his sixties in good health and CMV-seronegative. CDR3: CASSLAQANTEAFF. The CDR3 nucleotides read TGCGCCAGCAGCTTGGCCCAAGCGAACACTGAAGCTTTCTTT.